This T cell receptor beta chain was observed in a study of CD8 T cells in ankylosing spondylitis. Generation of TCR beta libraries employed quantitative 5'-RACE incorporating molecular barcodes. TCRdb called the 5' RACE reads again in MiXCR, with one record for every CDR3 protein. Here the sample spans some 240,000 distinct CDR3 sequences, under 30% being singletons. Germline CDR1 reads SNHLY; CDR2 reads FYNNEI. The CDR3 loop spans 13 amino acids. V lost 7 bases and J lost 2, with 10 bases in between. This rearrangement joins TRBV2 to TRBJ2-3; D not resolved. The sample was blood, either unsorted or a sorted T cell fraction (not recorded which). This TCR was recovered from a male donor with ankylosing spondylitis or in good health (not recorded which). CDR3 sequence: CASIVGLTDTQYF. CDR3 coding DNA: TGTGCCAGCATAGTAGGCCTCACAGATACGCAGTATTTT.